This note documents a single TCR beta chain sequence. The data were obtained in a study of CD8 T cells in Susac syndrome. The CDR3 runs to 14 residues. V was pared by 3 bases and J by 1 base, with 9 bases between. Germline CDR1 and CDR2: SGHTA and FQGNSA. A quantity of about 0.45 to 1 ug RNA underwent reverse transcription using random hexamers. TCRdb reprocessed the immunoSEQ multiplex PCR reads with MiXCR, giving one entry per CDR3 protein. The repertoire holds over 100,000 distinct CDR3 sequences, with 85% to 95% as singletons. The clonotype originates from a human donor in good health. This chain joins TRBV7-2 and TRBJ1-1; D might be TRBD1 (5 bases). Source material: CD8+ T cells from PBMCs. CDR3 sequence reads: CASSLSGKNTEAFF. The DNA of the CDR3 is TGTGCCAGCAGCTTGTCAGGGAAGAACACTGAAGCTTTCTTT.